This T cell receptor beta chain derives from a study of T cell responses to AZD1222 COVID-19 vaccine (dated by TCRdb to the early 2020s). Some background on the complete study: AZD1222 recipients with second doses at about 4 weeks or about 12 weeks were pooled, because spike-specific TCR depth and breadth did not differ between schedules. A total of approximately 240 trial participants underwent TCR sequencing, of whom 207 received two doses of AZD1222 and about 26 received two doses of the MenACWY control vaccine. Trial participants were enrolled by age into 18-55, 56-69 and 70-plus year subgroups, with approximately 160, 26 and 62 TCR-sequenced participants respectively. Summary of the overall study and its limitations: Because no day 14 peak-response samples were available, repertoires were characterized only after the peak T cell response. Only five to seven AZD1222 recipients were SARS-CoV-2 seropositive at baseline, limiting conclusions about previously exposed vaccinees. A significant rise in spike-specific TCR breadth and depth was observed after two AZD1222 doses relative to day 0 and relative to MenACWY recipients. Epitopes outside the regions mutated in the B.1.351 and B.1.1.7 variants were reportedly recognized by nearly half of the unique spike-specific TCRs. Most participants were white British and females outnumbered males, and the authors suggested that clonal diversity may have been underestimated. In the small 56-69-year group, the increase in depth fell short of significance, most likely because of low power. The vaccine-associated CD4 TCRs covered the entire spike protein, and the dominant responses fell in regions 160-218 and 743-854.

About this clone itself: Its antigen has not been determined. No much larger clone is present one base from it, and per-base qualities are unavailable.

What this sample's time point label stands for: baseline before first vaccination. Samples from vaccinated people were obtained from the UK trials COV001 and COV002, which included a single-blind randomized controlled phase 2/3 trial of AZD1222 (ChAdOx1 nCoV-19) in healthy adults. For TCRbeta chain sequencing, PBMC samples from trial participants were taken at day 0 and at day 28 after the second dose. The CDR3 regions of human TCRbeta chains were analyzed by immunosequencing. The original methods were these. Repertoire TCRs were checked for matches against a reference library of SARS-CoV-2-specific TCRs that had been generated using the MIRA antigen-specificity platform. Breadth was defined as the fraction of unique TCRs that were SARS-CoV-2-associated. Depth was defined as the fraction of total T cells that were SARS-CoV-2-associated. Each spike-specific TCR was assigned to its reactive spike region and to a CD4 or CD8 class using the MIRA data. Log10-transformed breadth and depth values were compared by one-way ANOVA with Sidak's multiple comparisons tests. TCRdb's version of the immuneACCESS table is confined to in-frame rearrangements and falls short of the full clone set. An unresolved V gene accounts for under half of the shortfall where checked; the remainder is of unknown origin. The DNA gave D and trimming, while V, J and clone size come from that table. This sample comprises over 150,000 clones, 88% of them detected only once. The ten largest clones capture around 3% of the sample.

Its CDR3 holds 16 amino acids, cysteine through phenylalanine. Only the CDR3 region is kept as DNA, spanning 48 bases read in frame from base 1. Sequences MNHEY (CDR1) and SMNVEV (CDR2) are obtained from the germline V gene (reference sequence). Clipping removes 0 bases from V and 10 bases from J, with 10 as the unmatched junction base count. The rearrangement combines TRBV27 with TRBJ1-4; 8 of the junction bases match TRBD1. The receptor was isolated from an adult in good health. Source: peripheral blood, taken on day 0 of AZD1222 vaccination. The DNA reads TGTGCCAGCAGTTTATCTGGCAGGGGGCAAGCCGGAAAACTGTTTTTT. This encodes CASSLSGRGQAGKLFF. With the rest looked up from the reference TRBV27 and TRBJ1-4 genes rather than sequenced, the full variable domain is EAQVTQNPRYLITVTGKKLTVTCSQNMNHEYMSWYRQDPGLGLRQIYYSMNVEVTDKGDVPEGYKVSRKEKRNFPLILESPSPNQTSLYFCASSLSGRGQAGKLFFGSGTQLSVL.